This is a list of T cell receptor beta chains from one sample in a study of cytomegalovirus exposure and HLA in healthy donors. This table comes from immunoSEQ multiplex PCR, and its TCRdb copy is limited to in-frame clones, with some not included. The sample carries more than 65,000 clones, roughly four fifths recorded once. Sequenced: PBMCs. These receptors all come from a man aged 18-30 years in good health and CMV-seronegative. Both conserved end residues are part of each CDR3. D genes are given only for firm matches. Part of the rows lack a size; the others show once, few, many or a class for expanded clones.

CDR3 DNA: TGTGCCAGTAGTAGAGATGGCAGGGGGGTGTCAGATACGCAGTATTTT
CDR3 protein: CASSRDGRGVSDTQYF
V gene: TRBV19
clone size: -
J gene: TRBJ2-3
D gene: -

CDR3 DNA: TGTGCCAGTAGTATAACTAGCGGGAGGTGGAATACGCAGTATTTT
CDR3 protein: CASSITSGRWNTQYF
V gene: TRBV19
clone size: -
J gene: TRBJ2-3
D gene: TRBD2

CDR3 DNA: TGCGCCAGCAGCTTGGTTGGGGGGGACACTGAAGCTTTCTTT
CDR3 protein: CASSLVGGDTEAFF
V gene: TRBV5-1
clone size: -
J gene: TRBJ1-1
D gene: -

CDR3 DNA: TGTGCCAGCAGCTTGGCCAAAGGGGAAGGGACTGAAGCTTTCTTT
CDR3 protein: CASSLAKGEGTEAFF
V gene: TRBV5-4
clone size: few
J gene: TRBJ1-1
D gene: -

CDR3 DNA: TGTGCCAGCAGTTCCTCCTCCCCCGGGAGCTACAATGAGCAGTTCTTC
CDR3 protein: CASSSSSPGSYNEQFF
V gene: TRBV28
clone size: -
J gene: TRBJ2-1
D gene: -

CDR3 DNA: TGCAGCGTCGGGACAGGGGGCGCAGATACGCAGTATTTT
CDR3 protein: CSVGTGGADTQYF
V gene: TRBV29-1
clone size: -
J gene: TRBJ2-3
D gene: TRBD1

CDR3 DNA: TGCAGCGTAAGGCAGGCGAGCTCCTACGAGCAGTACTTC
CDR3 protein: CSVRQASSYEQYF
V gene: TRBV29-1
clone size: once
J gene: TRBJ2-7
D gene: -

CDR3 DNA: TGTGCCAGCAGCCCCGACAGGGACCCTCAGCCCCAGCATTTT
CDR3 protein: CASSPDRDPQPQHF
V gene: TRBV7-8
clone size: -
J gene: TRBJ1-5
D gene: TRBD1

CDR3 DNA: TGTGCCAGCAGTTACAATGGTCCCAGGGAAGCTTTCTTT
CDR3 protein: CASSYNGPREAFF
V gene: TRBV6-5
clone size: -
J gene: TRBJ1-1
D gene: -

CDR3 DNA: TGCGCCAGCAGCCAAGAGGTACAGGGTGGGTTCGGCGAGCAGTACTTC
CDR3 protein: CASSQEVQGGFGEQYF
V gene: TRBV4-3
clone size: -
J gene: TRBJ2-7
D gene: -

CDR3 DNA: TGTGCCAGCAGTACTATGAGGAGCGGGATCCCTCTGAATGAGCAGCTCTTC
CDR3 protein: CASSTMRSGIPLNEQLF
V gene: TRBV28
clone size: -
J gene: TRBJ2-1
D gene: TRBD2

CDR3 DNA: TGTGCCAGCAAAAGGGGGACAGGTTTACGGGAGCTGTTTTTT
CDR3 protein: CASKRGTGLRELFF
V gene: TRBV6-5
clone size: once
J gene: TRBJ2-2
D gene: TRBD1

CDR3 DNA: TGTGCCAGCAGCTTAACAGGGGCTAATTCACCCCTCCACTTT
CDR3 protein: CASSLTGANSPLHF
V gene: TRBV7-3
clone size: -
J gene: TRBJ1-6
D gene: -

CDR3 DNA: TGTGCCAGCAGCCAAAGCACAGATACGCAGTATTTT
CDR3 protein: CASSQSTDTQYF
V gene: TRBV27
clone size: -
J gene: TRBJ2-3
D gene: -

CDR3 DNA: TGCAGCGTTGAGGTGGAAGAGGACTATGGCTACACCTTC
CDR3 protein: CSVEVEEDYGYTF
V gene: TRBV29-1
clone size: -
J gene: TRBJ1-2
D gene: -

CDR3 DNA: TGTGCCAGCAGTGGTCGGCAAAACAGGCTGGAAGCTTTCTTT
CDR3 protein: CASSGRQNRLEAFF
V gene: TRBV6-5
clone size: -
J gene: TRBJ1-1
D gene: -

CDR3 DNA: TGTGCCAGCAGACTAGAGCGGATCAATGAGCAGTTCTTC
CDR3 protein: CASRLERINEQFF
V gene: TRBV6-1
clone size: once
J gene: TRBJ2-1
D gene: -

CDR3 DNA: TGTGCCAGCAGCTTAGGGCCGGGACAGGGACACGAGCAGTACTTC
CDR3 protein: CASSLGPGQGHEQYF
V gene: TRBV7-2
clone size: -
J gene: TRBJ2-7
D gene: TRBD1

CDR3 DNA: TGTGCCAGCAGCGTGCCAGCGGGAGCCGGGGGAAGCACAGATACGCAGTATTTT
CDR3 protein: CASSVPAGAGGSTDTQYF
V gene: TRBV9
clone size: -
J gene: TRBJ2-3
D gene: TRBD2

CDR3 DNA: TGTGCCAGCAGCTTACGTTTGGGGGGGCCTAATGGTGGCTACACCTTC
CDR3 protein: CASSLRLGGPNGGYTF
V gene: TRBV11-2
clone size: -
J gene: TRBJ1-2
D gene: -

CDR3 DNA: TGTGCCAGCAGCCACTTAGCACATCCTAACTATGGCTACACCTTC
CDR3 protein: CASSHLAHPNYGYTF
V gene: TRBV6-5
clone size: -
J gene: TRBJ1-2
D gene: -

CDR3 DNA: TGTGCCAGGGTCGACGACAGGGAGTCCAACGAGCAGTACTTC
CDR3 protein: CARVDDRESNEQYF
V gene: TRBV4-2
clone size: -
J gene: TRBJ2-7
D gene: TRBD1

CDR3 DNA: TGTGCCAGCAGCGCCGCACAGGGGGTGGTCACTGAAGCTTTCTTT
CDR3 protein: CASSAAQGVVTEAFF
V gene: TRBV9
clone size: -
J gene: TRBJ1-1
D gene: TRBD1

CDR3 DNA: TGTGCCAGCAGCTTAGTAGTTATTCTGGTCTGGAGGATCCTCTACGAGCAGTACTTC
CDR3 protein: CASSLVVILVWRILYEQYF
V gene: TRBV7-9
clone size: once
J gene: TRBJ2-7
D gene: -

CDR3 DNA: TGTGCCAGCAGCTTAGATAGGGGAACTAATGAAAAACTGTTTTTT
CDR3 protein: CASSLDRGTNEKLFF
V gene: TRBV13
clone size: -
J gene: TRBJ1-4
D gene: -

CDR3 DNA: TGTGCCATCAGTGAGACGGGGAGTGAAGCTTTCTTT
CDR3 protein: CAISETGSEAFF
V gene: TRBV10-3
clone size: -
J gene: TRBJ1-1
D gene: -

CDR3 DNA: TGCGCCAGCAGCCAGACCGGGACAGAATCGTATGAGCAGTTCTTC
CDR3 protein: CASSQTGTESYEQFF
V gene: TRBV5-1
clone size: few
J gene: TRBJ2-1
D gene: TRBD1

CDR3 DNA: TGTGCCAGCAGCGTAGAAGGGACAGGTACAGATACGCAGTATTTT
CDR3 protein: CASSVEGTGTDTQYF
V gene: TRBV9
clone size: -
J gene: TRBJ2-3
D gene: TRBD1

CDR3 DNA: TGTGCCAGAAGCGCGACATTTACCGCTGAAGCTTTCTTT
CDR3 protein: CARSATFTAEAFF
V gene: TRBV5-3
clone size: -
J gene: TRBJ1-1
D gene: -

CDR3 DNA: TGTGCCAGCAGCCCTCAAGAGACCCAGTACTTC
CDR3 protein: CASSPQETQYF
V gene: TRBV28
clone size: -
J gene: TRBJ2-5
D gene: -

CDR3 DNA: TGCGTCAGCAGCCAAGAGAGGAAGGACTACCTATACAATGAGCAGTTCTTC
CDR3 protein: CVSSQERKDYLYNEQFF
V gene: TRBV4-1
clone size: -
J gene: TRBJ2-1
D gene: -

CDR3 DNA: TGTGCCAGCAGCTCGAGCGGGGGCCTCCAAGAGACCCAGTACTTC
CDR3 protein: CASSSSGGLQETQYF
V gene: TRBV7-9
clone size: once
J gene: TRBJ2-5
D gene: TRBD2

CDR3 DNA: TGTGCCAGCAGTAGGGGACACCCGACCGCCTATGGCTACACCTTC
CDR3 protein: CASSRGHPTAYGYTF
V gene: TRBV28
clone size: -
J gene: TRBJ1-2
D gene: -

CDR3 DNA: TGTGCCAGCAGCGTAGCTGGCAGGTCTTCTGGGGCCAACGTCCTGACTTTC
CDR3 protein: CASSVAGRSSGANVLTF
V gene: TRBV9
clone size: -
J gene: TRBJ2-6
D gene: -

CDR3 DNA: TGTGCCAGCAGCCTCAGAGGATCAGGGAACAATGAGCAGTTCTTC
CDR3 protein: CASSLRGSGNNEQFF
V gene: TRBV5-4
clone size: -
J gene: TRBJ2-1
D gene: -

CDR3 DNA: TGTGCCAGTAGTACCGAGCTAGCGGCGAGCTACGAGCAGTACTTC
CDR3 protein: CASSTELAASYEQYF
V gene: TRBV19
clone size: -
J gene: TRBJ2-7
D gene: TRBD2

CDR3 DNA: TGCAGCGTTGTAACTCGGAGGGGTGAGCAGTTCTTC
CDR3 protein: CSVVTRRGEQFF
V gene: TRBV29-1
clone size: few
J gene: TRBJ2-1
D gene: -

CDR3 DNA: TGTGCCAGTGGGGAGGGAGGGCTGATCTATGAGCAGTTCTTC
CDR3 protein: CASGEGGLIYEQFF
V gene: TRBV7-2
clone size: -
J gene: TRBJ2-1
D gene: TRBD2

CDR3 DNA: TGTGCCAGCAGTTTAGACCTAGCAGCCAACACCGGGGAGCTGTTTTTT
CDR3 protein: CASSLDLAANTGELFF
V gene: TRBV28
clone size: few
J gene: TRBJ2-2
D gene: -

CDR3 DNA: TGTGCCAGTAGTATTATTCATGGGCTAGCGGGCTTAGACTCCTACGAGCAGTACTTC
CDR3 protein: CASSIIHGLAGLDSYEQYF
V gene: TRBV19
clone size: -
J gene: TRBJ2-7
D gene: TRBD2

CDR3 DNA: TGTGCCAGCAGTGGTTTGAGTCCCGGGGAGCTGTTTTTT
CDR3 protein: CASSGLSPGELFF
V gene: TRBV6-1
clone size: -
J gene: TRBJ2-2
D gene: -

CDR3 DNA: TGTGCCATCAGTACCACAGGGGAAGGCAATCAGCCCCAGCATTTT
CDR3 protein: CAISTTGEGNQPQHF
V gene: TRBV10-3
clone size: -
J gene: TRBJ1-5
D gene: TRBD1

CDR3 DNA: TGTGCCAGCGGGGGCTTAGTTTCAGGGGGCCACGAGCAGTACTTC
CDR3 protein: CASGGLVSGGHEQYF
V gene: TRBV28
clone size: -
J gene: TRBJ2-7
D gene: TRBD1

CDR3 DNA: TGTGCCAGCAGCATTATCCGGGACAGGACCTACGAGCAGTACTTC
CDR3 protein: CASSIIRDRTYEQYF
V gene: TRBV11-2
clone size: -
J gene: TRBJ2-7
D gene: TRBD1

CDR3 DNA: TGTGCCAGTAGTGCCGGACAGACTAGCAATCAGCCCCAGCATTTT
CDR3 protein: CASSAGQTSNQPQHF
V gene: TRBV19
clone size: -
J gene: TRBJ1-5
D gene: -

CDR3 DNA: TGTGCCAGCAGCCTAGAGCCGGGACAGATGAACACTGAAGCTTTCTTT
CDR3 protein: CASSLEPGQMNTEAFF
V gene: TRBV7-6
clone size: -
J gene: TRBJ1-1
D gene: TRBD1